This T cell receptor (beta chain) is from a study of blood T cell repertoires in COVID-19. Study in general: From T cells, B-cell-depleted T cells, or PBMCs came the material, which was cDNA or gDNA.

This table comes from immunoSEQ multiplex PCR, and its TCRdb copy is limited to in-frame clones, with some not included. Of about 120,000 clones in the sample, about 80% are singletons; the top ten hold roughly 3.8%. The receptor was isolated from a woman at least 80 years old with acute or convalescent COVID-19. The material sequenced was peripheral blood.

The CDR3 DNA reads as TGTGCCAGCAGCTTGACAGGGCTGGGGGACACTGAAGCTTTCTTT. Its protein product is CASSLTGLGDTEAFF. The chain couples TRBV7-9 to TRBJ1-1, with 7 bases fitting TRBD1. The CDR3 length is 15 residues. The V gene end was trimmed by 3 bases and the J gene end by 3 bases; junction bases not matched to a gene: 7. The germline V gene encodes CDR1 SEHNR and CDR2 FQNEAQ (reference sequence).